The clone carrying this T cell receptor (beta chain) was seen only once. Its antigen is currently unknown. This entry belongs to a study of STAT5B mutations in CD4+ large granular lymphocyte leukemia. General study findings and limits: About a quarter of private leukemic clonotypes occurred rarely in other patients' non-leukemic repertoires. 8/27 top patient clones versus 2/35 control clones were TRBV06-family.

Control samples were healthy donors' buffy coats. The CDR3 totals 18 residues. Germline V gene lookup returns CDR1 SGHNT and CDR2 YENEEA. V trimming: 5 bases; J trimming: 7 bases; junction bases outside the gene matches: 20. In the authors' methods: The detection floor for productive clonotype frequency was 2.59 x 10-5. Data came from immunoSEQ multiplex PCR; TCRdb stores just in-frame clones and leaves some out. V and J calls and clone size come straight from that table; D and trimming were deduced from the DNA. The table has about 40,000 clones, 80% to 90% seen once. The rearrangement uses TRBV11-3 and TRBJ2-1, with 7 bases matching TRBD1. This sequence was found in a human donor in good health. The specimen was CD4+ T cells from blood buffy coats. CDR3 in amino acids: CASSIGATGRVFINEQFF. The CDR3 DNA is TGTGCCAGCAGCATAGGAGCGACAGGGCGGGTATTCATAAATGAGCAGTTCTTC. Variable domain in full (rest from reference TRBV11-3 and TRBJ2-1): EAGVVQSPRYKIIEKKQPVAFWCNPISGHNTLYWYLQNLGQGPELLIRYENEEAVDDSQLPKDRFSAERLKGVDSTLKIQPAELGDSAVYLCASSIGATGRVFINEQFFGPGTRLTVL.